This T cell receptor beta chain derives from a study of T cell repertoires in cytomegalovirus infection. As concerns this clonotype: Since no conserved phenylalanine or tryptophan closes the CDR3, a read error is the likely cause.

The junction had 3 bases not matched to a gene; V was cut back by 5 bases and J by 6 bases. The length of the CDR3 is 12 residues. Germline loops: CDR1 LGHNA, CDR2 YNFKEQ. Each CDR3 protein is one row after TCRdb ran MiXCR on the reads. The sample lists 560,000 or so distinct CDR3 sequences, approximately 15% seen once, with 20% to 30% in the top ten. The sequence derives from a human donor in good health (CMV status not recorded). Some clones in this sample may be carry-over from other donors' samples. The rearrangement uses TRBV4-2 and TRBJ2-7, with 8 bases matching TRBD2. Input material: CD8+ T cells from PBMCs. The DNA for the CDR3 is TGTGCCAGCAGCGCCGGGGGGGGCGAGCAGTACTTA. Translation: CASSAGGGEQYL.